Presented here are 21 T cell receptor beta chains from one specimen sequenced in a study of cytomegalovirus exposure and HLA in healthy donors. PCR employed 60 Vbeta and 13 Jbeta primers. Clones were sequenced by immunoSEQ multiplex PCR, and TCRdb holds only the in-frame ones, with some missing. The profile shows around 200,000 clones, approximately 84% of them singletons. The specimen sequenced was PBMCs. The source is a woman aged 40 to 49 in good health and CMV-seronegative.

This clone was seen only a few times. The CDR3 spells CASSLGPGSGNTIYF. The CDR3 DNA reads TGTGCCAGCAGCCTGGGGCCCGGCTCGGGAAACACCATATATTTT. V and J are TRBV2 and TRBJ1-3, with D possibly TRBD1 on 5 matching bases. Germline V gives CDR1 SNHLY, CDR2 FYNNEI. The CDR3 covers 15 residues. V shed 6 bases and J shed 4 bases, with 16 bases lying between them.

The V call is TRBV5-1, the J call TRBJ2-2; D possibly corresponds to TRBD2 (6 bases). This CDR3 contains 16 residues. Germline V lookup: CDR1 SGHRS, CDR2 YFSETQ. The ends were cut back, 1 base at V and 0 bases at J, with 10 bases in the middle. This CDR3 reads CASSLYWEANTGELFF. In DNA form, the CDR3 reads TGCGCCAGCAGCTTGTATTGGGAGGCGAACACCGGGGAGCTGTTTTTT.

As for this clone: Other DNA sequences from this sample encode an identical CDR3 as well. The chain recombines TRBV5-4 with TRBJ1-1; D is unresolved. V lost 3 bases and J 0 bases, leaving 9 bases between the germline ends. Germline V CDR1 and CDR2: SGHNT, YYREEE (reference sequence). The CDR3 has 14 residues. This CDR3 is CASSSTALNTEAFF. The CDR3 DNA is TGTGCCAGCAGCTCCACTGCTCTGAACACTGAAGCTTTCTTT.

This clone appeared a single time. This chain uses TRBV28 with TRBJ1-1; D not resolved. The V end lost 6 bases, the J end lost 4 bases, and 9 bases lay between the germline ends. The germline V gene encodes CDR1 MDHEN and CDR2 SYDVKM. The CDR3 spans 12 residues. The CDR3 DNA sequence: TGTGCCAGCAGGAGAGGCCTCACTGAAGCTTTCTTT. Its translation is CASRRGLTEAFF.

V gene TRBV7-3 combines with J gene TRBJ2-3; 14 bases line up with TRBD2. The CDR3 length is 17 residues. Trimming at V came to 6 bases and at J to 2 bases, leaving 7 bases not matched to a gene. In germline, CDR1 is SGHTA, CDR2 FQGTGA. The CDR3 sequence: CASSQPGLAGVTDTQYF. Here the CDR3 DNA reads TGTGCCAGCAGTCAACCGGGACTAGCGGGGGTCACAGATACGCAGTATTTT.

The gene calls are TRBV9 and TRBJ2-1; TRBD2 aligns across 7 bases. Trimming at V came to 0 bases and at J to 5 bases, leaving 5 bases not matched to a gene. This CDR3 region has 15 residues. Germline V gives CDR1 SGDLS, CDR2 YYNGEE. Written as DNA, the CDR3 is TGTGCCAGCAGCGTAGTGGCTAGCGGACACAATGAGCAGTTCTTC. The encoded protein is CASSVVASGHNEQFF.

This clone was detected a few times. V usage is TRBV5-1 and J usage is TRBJ1-1; 10 nucleotides agree with TRBD1. CDR3 length equals 16 residues. Germline V gene sequence: CDR1 SGHRS, CDR2 YFSETQ. Trimming removed 2 bases from V and 11 bases from J; junction bases left unmatched: 15. The CDR3 reads CASSFTGQGEVSVAFF. CDR3 DNA: TGCGCCAGCAGCTTCACCGGACAGGGGGAAGTTTCGGTGGCTTTCTTT.

V is TRBV13 and J is TRBJ1-1, with TRBD1 as a possible D gene (5 bases). Trimming took 4 bases from V and 8 from J, leaving 14 bases between them. The CDR3 covers 13 residues. The germline V gene encodes CDR1 PRHDT and CDR2 FYEKMQ (reference sequence). CDR3 sequence (DNA): TGTGCCAGCAGCTCCTTTGGGGCGGACGAAGCTTTCTTT. Protein sequence: CASSSFGADEAFF.

This clone came up a few times. The chain carries TRBV4-1 and TRBJ1-4; the D gene is possibly TRBD1 (6 bases). Trimming took 3 bases from V and 8 from J, leaving 16 bases between them. CDR3 length equals 15 residues. Germline CDR1 is MGHRA and CDR2 is YSYEKL. The CDR3 region is CASSHVTGLSEKLFF. For the CDR3, the DNA is TGCGCCAGCAGCCATGTAACAGGGTTATCAGAAAAACTGTTTTTT.

The chain has TRBV30 and TRBJ1-2; 9 bases match TRBD1. Per the germline V gene, CDR1 is GTSNPN and CDR2 is SVGIG (reference sequence). V lost 8 bases, J lost 5 bases, and 6 bases stayed unmatched. CDR3 length equals 12 residues. The CDR3 loop is CAGRGQGYGYTF. CDR3 sequence (DNA): TGTGCCGGACGGGGACAGGGTTATGGCTACACCTTC.

This chain connects TRBV28 to TRBJ2-7, with TRBD1 matching 10 bases. V lost 2 bases and J lost 5; bases outside the gene matches: 3. The CDR3 has 14 residues. The V gene's germline CDR1 is MDHEN and CDR2 SYDVKM. In nucleotides, the CDR3 is TGTGCCAGCAGTTTAGGGACAGGGGTTGACGAGCAGTACTTC. It yields the protein CASSLGTGVDEQYF.

The gene calls are TRBV18 and TRBJ1-1; D may be TRBD1 (5 bases). Germline assignment: CDR1 KGHSH and CDR2 LQKENI. CDR3 length: 14 amino acids. The V end lost 6 bases, the J end lost 1 base, and 12 bases lay between the germline ends. This CDR3 reads CASSPDSSNTEAFF. CDR3 bases: TGTGCCAGCTCCCCCGACAGCTCGAACACTGAAGCTTTCTTT.

V gene TRBV28 combines with J gene TRBJ1-6; D unclear. CDR3 length equals 12 residues. In germline, CDR1 is MDHEN, CDR2 SYDVKM. V lost 4 bases and J 14 bases, leaving 12 bases between the germline ends. CDR3 protein: CASSSRPDSLHF. The CDR3 region has the DNA TGTGCCAGCAGTTCCAGGCCAGATTCCCTCCACTTT.

The chain recombines TRBV5-1 with TRBJ1-3; 8 bases match TRBD1. Unmatched junction bases numbered 8, after V lost 5 bases and J lost 4 bases. This CDR3 comprises 15 residues. Germline V gene lookup returns CDR1 SGHRS and CDR2 YFSETQ. This CDR3 is CASSPGQGTGNTIYF. The CDR3, as DNA: TGCGCCAGCAGTCCCGGACAGGGCACCGGAAACACCATATATTTT. The entire variable domain, with the rest obtained from reference TRBV5-1 and TRBJ1-3, is as follows: KAGVTQTPRYLIKTRGQQVTLSCSPISGHRSVSWYQQTPGQGLQFLFEYFSETQRNKGNFPGRFSGRQFSNSRSEMNVSTLELGDSALYLCASSPGQGTGNTIYFGEGSWLTVV.

The chain has TRBV11-3 and TRBJ2-1; the match to TRBD2 covers 9 bases. Germline V lookup: CDR1 SGHNT, CDR2 YENEEA. V lost 1 base, J lost 9 bases, and 4 bases stayed unmatched. The CDR3 contains 14 residues. CDR3 sequence: CASSLAAGGREQFF. Written as DNA, the CDR3 is TGTGCCAGCAGCTTAGCTGCGGGGGGGCGTGAGCAGTTCTTC.

The chain uses TRBV30 and TRBJ1-2; D is possibly TRBD1 (6 bases). The CDR3 runs to 11 residues. Trimming took off 2 bases at V and 10 bases at J, with 11 bases between the two ends. The germline CDR1 and CDR2 sequences are GTSNPN and SVGIG (reference sequence). The CDR3 DNA is TGTGCCTGGAGTCGACAGGCGGTCTACACCTTC. Its protein is CAWSRQAVYTF.

The chain joins TRBV2 to TRBJ1-1; 9 bases match TRBD1. Trimming removed 4 bases from V and 10 bases from J; junction bases left unmatched: 4. The CDR3 length is 12 residues. Germline CDR1 and CDR2: SNHLY and FYNNEI. The CDR3 loop is CASSGDREGAFF. Here the CDR3 DNA reads TGTGCCAGCAGTGGGGACAGGGAGGGAGCTTTCTTT.

A few counts support this clone. The chain uses TRBV4-1 and TRBJ1-5; tentatively, D is TRBD1 (6 bases). The CDR3 loop spans 14 amino acids. The germline V gene encodes CDR1 MGHRA and CDR2 YSYEKL. Between the trimmed V and J ends, which lost 2 bases and 6 bases, there was a span of 11 bases. The CDR3 nucleotides read TGCGCCAGCAGCCAACAGGGGAGCGGTCAGCCCCAGCATTTT. Translated: CASSQQGSGQPQHF.

The sample holds a few counts of this clone. The chain carries TRBV10-2 and TRBJ1-6; D gene unclear. Germline values: CDR1 WSHSY, CDR2 SAAADI. This CDR3 is built from 12 residues. Trimming pared 2 bases from V and 9 bases from J, leaving 5 bases between. CDR3: CASSEPGSPLHF. CDR3 bases: TGCGCCAGCAGTGAGCCCGGTTCACCCCTCCACTTT.

This rearrangement joins TRBV5-1 to TRBJ1-1, with 7 positions matching TRBD1. The CDR3 consists of 14 residues. With V trimmed by 2 bases and J by 2 bases, 3 bases remained unmatched. The V gene's germline CDR1 is SGHRS and CDR2 YFSETQ. CDR3 DNA sequence: TGCGCCAGCAGCTTAGGGACAGTAAACACTGAAGCTTTCTTT. Amino acids: CASSLGTVNTEAFF.

Only one count was recorded for this clone. The chain couples TRBV7-8 to TRBJ1-1, with 8 nucleotides matching TRBD1. The CDR3 length is 16 residues. The germline V gene has CDR1 SGHVS and CDR2 FQNEAQ. J gave up 3 bases and V 5 bases, and 11 bases lay outside the gene matches. The CDR3 DNA is TGTGCCAGCAGCCCTCGCCAGGGGGCGAGGGACACTGAAGCTTTCTTT. Protein sequence: CASSPRQGARDTEAFF.